The clone carrying this T cell receptor beta chain has more than one count but fewer than ten. This may arise from a read error, as a much more abundant clone is one base away. MiXCR, applied by TCRdb to the PCR reads, yields one record per CDR3 protein. The profile covers about 10,000 distinct CDR3 sequences, with 37% appearing a single time and around 10% taken by the ten largest. The CDR3 is made up of 12 amino acids. V was shortened by 6 bases and J by 10 bases, with 13 bases between the two germline ends. CDR1 is MNHNS, CDR2 SASEGT, per germline. This sample is part of a study of immune characterization of retroperitoneal liposarcoma.

This chain joins TRBV6-1 and TRBJ2-1, with D maybe TRBD2 (6 bases). The material sequenced was tumor tissue. The TCR comes from a female donor with retroperitoneal liposarcoma. The CDR3 protein is CASRGGPYEQFF. The CDR3 nucleotides are TGTGCCAGCAGGGGGGGTCCCTACGAGCAGTTCTTC.